Listed below are T cell receptor beta chains from one sample, sequenced in a study of blood T cell repertoires in COVID-19. TCRdb's copy holds only in-frame clones and misses some; the assay was immunoSEQ multiplex PCR. The table includes fewer than 110,000 clones, approximately 84% detected once. The sequenced sample was peripheral blood. These receptors all stem from a human donor in a cohort sampled during active COVID-19. Both conserved end residues are part of each CDR3. Fields, in order: J gene, V gene, D gene, clone size, CDR3 DNA, CDR3 protein. D genes are given only for firm matches. The size field is filled for only some rows; it gives once, few, many or a size class.

j_gene: TRBJ2-7
v_gene: TRBV29-1
d_gene: TRBD1
abundance: .
CDR3nt: TGCAGCGTGCCGGACAGGGCGGACGAGCAGTACTTC
CDR3aa: CSVPDRADEQYF

j_gene: TRBJ2-7
v_gene: TRBV25-1
d_gene: .
abundance: few
CDR3nt: TGTGCCAGCACGAGGCAGGGAAAGACCCACGAGCAGTACTTC
CDR3aa: CASTRQGKTHEQYF

j_gene: TRBJ1-3
v_gene: TRBV11-2
d_gene: TRBD1
abundance: once
CDR3nt: TGTGCCAGCACCCAGACAGGGACTGGAAACACCATATATTTT
CDR3aa: CASTQTGTGNTIYF

j_gene: TRBJ2-7
v_gene: TRBV30
d_gene: .
abundance: .
CDR3nt: TGTGCCTGGAGTGTACTGGCGAGGGATAGCTACGAGCAGTACTTC
CDR3aa: CAWSVLARDSYEQYF

j_gene: TRBJ2-1
v_gene: TRBV29-1
d_gene: .
abundance: .
CDR3nt: TGCAGCGCGGACGGGAGCTCCTACAATGAGCAGTTCTTC
CDR3aa: CSADGSSYNEQFF

j_gene: TRBJ2-7
v_gene: TRBV12-3/TRBV12-4
d_gene: .
abundance: .
CDR3nt: TGTGCCAGCCAGGACAGAGCCTACGAGCAGTACTTC
CDR3aa: CASQDRAYEQYF

j_gene: TRBJ1-6
v_gene: TRBV5-4
d_gene: .
abundance: few
CDR3nt: TGTGCCAGCAGCGGTGGCTCAAGCTCCTATAATTCACCCCTCCACTTT
CDR3aa: CASSGGSSSYNSPLHF

j_gene: TRBJ1-1
v_gene: TRBV7-3
d_gene: .
abundance: .
CDR3nt: TGTGCCAGCAGCTTACTTAGTCAGGGGCCCAGATTGAACACTGAAGCTTTCTTT
CDR3aa: CASSLLSQGPRLNTEAFF

j_gene: TRBJ2-7
v_gene: TRBV5-8
d_gene: TRBD2
abundance: .
CDR3nt: TGTGCCAGCAGCACGTCCAGCGGGGACTCCTACGAGCAGTACTTC
CDR3aa: CASSTSSGDSYEQYF

j_gene: TRBJ1-2
v_gene: TRBV10-3
d_gene: .
abundance: .
CDR3nt: TGTGCCATCAAGGTCCGAGACAGACCCGATGGCTACACCTTC
CDR3aa: CAIKVRDRPDGYTF

j_gene: TRBJ2-7
v_gene: TRBV28
d_gene: .
abundance: .
CDR3nt: TGTGCCAGCAGGACAGGGGAGGGGCGCGAGCAGTACTTC
CDR3aa: CASRTGEGREQYF

j_gene: TRBJ2-7
v_gene: TRBV15
d_gene: TRBD1
abundance: .
CDR3nt: TGTGCCACCAGCAGAGTGCGACAGGGGGCTTACGAGCAGTACTTC
CDR3aa: CATSRVRQGAYEQYF

j_gene: TRBJ2-3
v_gene: TRBV5-1
d_gene: TRBD2
abundance: .
CDR3nt: TGCGCCAGCAGCCAGGGACTAGCGGGAAGGACAGATACGCAGTATTTT
CDR3aa: CASSQGLAGRTDTQYF

j_gene: TRBJ2-5
v_gene: TRBV19
d_gene: TRBD1
abundance: .
CDR3nt: TGTGCCAGTAGTGACAGGGTTGTGGAGACCCAGTACTTC
CDR3aa: CASSDRVVETQYF

j_gene: TRBJ2-7
v_gene: TRBV7-2
d_gene: .
abundance: .
CDR3nt: TGTGCCAGCAGCTCCCCGTGGTGGGGCAGCTCCTACGAGCAGTACTTC
CDR3aa: CASSSPWWGSSYEQYF

j_gene: TRBJ2-1
v_gene: TRBV9
d_gene: TRBD2
abundance: .
CDR3nt: TGTGCCAGCAGCGGAGGGACTAGCGGGAGGTCGAGTGAGCAGTTCTTC
CDR3aa: CASSGGTSGRSSEQFF

j_gene: TRBJ2-5
v_gene: TRBV6-5
d_gene: TRBD1
abundance: .
CDR3nt: TGTGCCAGCAGGAGGGGACAGATGGAGACCCAGTACTTC
CDR3aa: CASRRGQMETQYF

j_gene: TRBJ1-2
v_gene: TRBV6-5
d_gene: .
abundance: once
CDR3nt: TGTGCCAGCTCGGGACTGACCAACTATGGCTACACCTTC
CDR3aa: CASSGLTNYGYTF

j_gene: TRBJ2-3
v_gene: TRBV3-1/TRBV3-2
d_gene: .
abundance: .
CDR3nt: TGTGCCAGCAGCCAAGCCCCCTTGGCGGCGCAGGATACGCAGTATTTT
CDR3aa: CASSQAPLAAQDTQYF

j_gene: TRBJ2-2
v_gene: TRBV6-5
d_gene: .
abundance: .
CDR3nt: TGTGCCAGCAGCCCCTTTAATACCGGGGAGCTGTTTTTT
CDR3aa: CASSPFNTGELFF

j_gene: TRBJ2-5
v_gene: TRBV6-6
d_gene: .
abundance: .
CDR3nt: TGTGCCAGCAGTTCAAATAGCGTCCAAGAGACCCAGTACTTC
CDR3aa: CASSSNSVQETQYF

j_gene: TRBJ1-2
v_gene: TRBV10-3
d_gene: .
abundance: few
CDR3nt: TGTGCCATCAGTGAGTCGATACAGAACTATGGCTACACCTTC
CDR3aa: CAISESIQNYGYTF

j_gene: TRBJ2-1
v_gene: TRBV6-5
d_gene: .
abundance: .
CDR3nt: TGTGCCAGCAGGCAAAGAGGATGGCTAGCCAATGAGCAGTTCTTC
CDR3aa: CASRQRGWLANEQFF

j_gene: TRBJ2-3
v_gene: TRBV9
d_gene: TRBD2
abundance: .
CDR3nt: TGTGCCAGCAGCGGAGGGGAGCGGGGGTCGGATACGCAGTATTTT
CDR3aa: CASSGGERGSDTQYF

j_gene: TRBJ2-1
v_gene: TRBV28
d_gene: TRBD1
abundance: .
CDR3nt: TGTGCCAGCAGTTTATGGGGGGGACAGGGCGGCAATGAGCAGTTCTTC
CDR3aa: CASSLWGGQGGNEQFF

j_gene: TRBJ2-7
v_gene: TRBV6-1
d_gene: .
abundance: .
CDR3nt: TGTGCCAGCAGTGATAGCACCATAACGGGCGAGCAGTACTTC
CDR3aa: CASSDSTITGEQYF

j_gene: TRBJ1-6
v_gene: TRBV6-2/TRBV6-3
d_gene: TRBD1
abundance: .
CDR3nt: TGTGCCAGCAGTTACAGGGACAGGGGACTCATCGTAGCTGGTTCACCCCTCCACTTT
CDR3aa: CASSYRDRGLIVAGSPLHF

j_gene: TRBJ1-2
v_gene: TRBV3-1/TRBV3-2
d_gene: .
abundance: .
CDR3nt: TGTGCCAGCAGCCCCGTGGATAGGACAACACCCTATGGCTACACCTTC
CDR3aa: CASSPVDRTTPYGYTF

j_gene: TRBJ2-1
v_gene: TRBV6-1
d_gene: TRBD1
abundance: .
CDR3nt: TGTGCCAGCAGTGAAAGGGGGCCACGTGAGCAGTTCTTC
CDR3aa: CASSERGPREQFF

j_gene: TRBJ2-5
v_gene: TRBV30
d_gene: TRBD1
abundance: .
CDR3nt: TGTGCCTGGAGTATAACCGGGACAGGGCAGCAAGAGACCCAGTACTTC
CDR3aa: CAWSITGTGQQETQYF

j_gene: TRBJ1-1
v_gene: TRBV7-9
d_gene: .
abundance: .
CDR3nt: TGTGCCAGCAGCCTACGGGGCAGGGGAACTGAAGCTTTCTTT
CDR3aa: CASSLRGRGTEAFF

j_gene: TRBJ1-2
v_gene: TRBV18
d_gene: .
abundance: .
CDR3nt: TGTGCCAGCTCGCACGAGAACTATGGCTACACCTTC
CDR3aa: CASSHENYGYTF

j_gene: TRBJ2-1
v_gene: TRBV3-1/TRBV3-2
d_gene: TRBD2
abundance: .
CDR3nt: TGTGCCAGCAGCCCCAGGACTAGCGGGAGGGGTGAGCAGTTCTTC
CDR3aa: CASSPRTSGRGEQFF

j_gene: TRBJ2-1
v_gene: TRBV11-1
d_gene: .
abundance: .
CDR3nt: TGTGCCAGCAGGGGGCGCACACCCTACAATGAGCAGTTCTTC
CDR3aa: CASRGRTPYNEQFF

j_gene: TRBJ1-3
v_gene: TRBV6-1
d_gene: .
abundance: .
CDR3nt: TGTGCCAGCAGTGACAGCGCCGAGGTCATCACCATATATTTT
CDR3aa: CASSDSAEVITIYF

j_gene: TRBJ2-3
v_gene: TRBV18
d_gene: TRBD2
abundance: few
CDR3nt: TGTGCCAGCTCACCACCGGGACTACCCCTTGGGGCAGATACGCAGTATTTT
CDR3aa: CASSPPGLPLGADTQYF